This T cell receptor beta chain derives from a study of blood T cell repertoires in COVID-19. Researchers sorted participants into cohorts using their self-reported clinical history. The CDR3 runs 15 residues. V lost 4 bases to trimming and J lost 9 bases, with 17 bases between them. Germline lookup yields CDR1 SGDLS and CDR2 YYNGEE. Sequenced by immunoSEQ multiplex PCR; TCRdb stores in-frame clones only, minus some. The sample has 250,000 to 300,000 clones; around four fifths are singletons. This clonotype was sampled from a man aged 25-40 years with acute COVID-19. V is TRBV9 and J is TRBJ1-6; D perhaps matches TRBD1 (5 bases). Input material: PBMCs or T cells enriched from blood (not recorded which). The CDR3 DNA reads TGTGCCAGCAGCAGCACCGACAGCTTGGGTTCACCCCTCCACTTT. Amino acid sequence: CASSSTDSLGSPLHF.